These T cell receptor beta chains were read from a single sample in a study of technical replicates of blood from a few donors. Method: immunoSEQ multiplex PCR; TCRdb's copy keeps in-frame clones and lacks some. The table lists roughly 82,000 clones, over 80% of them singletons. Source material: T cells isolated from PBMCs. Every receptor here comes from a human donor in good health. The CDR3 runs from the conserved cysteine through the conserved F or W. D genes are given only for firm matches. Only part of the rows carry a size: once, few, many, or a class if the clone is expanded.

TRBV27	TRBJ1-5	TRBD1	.	CASTPGQGGQPQHF	TGTGCCAGCACCCCTGGACAGGGCGGTCAGCCCCAGCATTTT
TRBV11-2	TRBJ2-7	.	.	CASSPYFDSSYEQYF	TGTGCCAGCAGCCCTTATTTCGACAGCTCCTACGAGCAGTACTTC
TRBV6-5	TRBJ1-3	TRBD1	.	CASSYGQGNSGNTIYF	TGTGCCAGCAGTTATGGACAGGGTAACTCTGGAAACACCATATATTTT
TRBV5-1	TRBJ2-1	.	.	CASSLSGVPLEQFF	TGCGCCAGCAGCTTGTCAGGTGTGCCCCTTGAGCAGTTCTTC
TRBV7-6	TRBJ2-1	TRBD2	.	CASSHGGGSSYNEQFF	TGTGCCAGCAGCCATGGTGGCGGGAGCTCCTACAATGAGCAGTTCTTC
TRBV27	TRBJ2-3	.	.	CASSLTAGRTDTQYF	TGTGCCAGCAGTTTAACTGCGGGTCGCACAGATACGCAGTATTTT
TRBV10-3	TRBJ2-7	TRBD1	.	CAIRQGTYEQYF	TGTGCCATCAGACAGGGGACCTACGAGCAGTACTTC
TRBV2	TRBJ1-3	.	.	CASSLTGISGNTIYF	TGTGCCAGCAGTCTCACAGGGATATCTGGAAACACCATATATTTT
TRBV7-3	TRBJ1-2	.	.	CASSLNGGIGYTF	TGTGCCAGCAGCTTAAACGGGGGGATTGGCTACACCTTC
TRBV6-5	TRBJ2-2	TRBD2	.	CASSYQGLAGGELFF	TGTGCCAGCAGTTACCAAGGGCTAGCGGGCGGGGAGCTGTTTTTT
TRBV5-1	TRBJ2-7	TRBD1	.	CASSVSPGQGPYEQYF	TGCGCCAGCAGCGTATCCCCGGGACAGGGTCCCTACGAGCAGTACTTC
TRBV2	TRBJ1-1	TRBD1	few	CASSDPRTGAEAFF	TGTGCCAGCAGTGATCCTCGCACAGGGGCCGAAGCTTTCTTT
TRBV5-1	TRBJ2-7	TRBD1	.	CASSTTGTEYSYEQYF	TGCGCCAGCAGTACAACCGGGACAGAATACTCCTACGAGCAGTACTTC
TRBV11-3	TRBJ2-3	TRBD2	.	CASSWNSGTTTDTQYF	TGTGCCAGCAGCTGGAATAGCGGGACGACCACAGATACGCAGTATTTT
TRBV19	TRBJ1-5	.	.	CASNPLSRTATNQPQHF	TGTGCCAGTAACCCTCTTTCGAGGACAGCTACTAATCAGCCCCAGCATTTT
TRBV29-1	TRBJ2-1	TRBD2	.	CSPSGGAYNEQFF	TGCAGTCCTAGCGGGGGGGCCTACAATGAGCAGTTCTTC
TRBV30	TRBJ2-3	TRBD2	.	CAWSVGLAGGTDTQYF	TGTGCCTGGAGTGTAGGGTTAGCGGGGGGCACAGATACGCAGTATTTT
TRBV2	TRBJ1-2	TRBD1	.	CAGDRGYGYTF	TGTGCCGGGGACAGGGGCTATGGCTACACCTTC
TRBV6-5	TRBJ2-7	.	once	CASSQGFTQYF	TGTGCCAGCAGCCAGGGGTTTACGCAGTACTTC
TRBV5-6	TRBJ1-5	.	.	CASSFQVGGRPQHF	TGTGCCAGCAGCTTTCAGGTCGGGGGGCGGCCCCAGCATTTT
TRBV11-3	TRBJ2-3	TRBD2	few	CASSSGLAGGPSTDTQYF	TGTGCCAGCAGCTCCGGACTAGCGGGGGGCCCGAGCACAGATACGCAGTATTTT
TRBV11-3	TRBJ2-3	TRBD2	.	CASSRAGSTDTQYF	TGTGCCAGCAGTCGAGCGGGAAGCACAGATACGCAGTATTTT
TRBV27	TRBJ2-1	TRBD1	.	CASSPDRVAYNEQFF	TGTGCCAGCAGTCCGGACAGGGTCGCCTACAATGAGCAGTTCTTC
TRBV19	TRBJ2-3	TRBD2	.	CSSSDPGLAGWVPSTDTQYF	TGTTCCAGTAGCGATCCGGGACTAGCGGGGTGGGTCCCAAGCACAGATACGCAGTATTTT
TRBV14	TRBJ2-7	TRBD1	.	CASSQAPGTGWYEQYF	TGTGCCAGCAGCCAAGCCCCCGGGACAGGCTGGTACGAGCAGTACTTC
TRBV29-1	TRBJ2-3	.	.	CSVDKARMADTQYF	TGCAGCGTTGATAAGGCTAGGATGGCAGATACGCAGTATTTT
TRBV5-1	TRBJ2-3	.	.	CASSFGGDPTDTQYF	TGCGCCAGCAGCTTCGGGGGAGACCCCACAGATACGCAGTATTTT
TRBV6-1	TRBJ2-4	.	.	CASSEAAGLAKNIQYF	TGTGCCAGCAGTGAAGCGGCAGGCCTAGCCAAAAACATTCAGTACTTC
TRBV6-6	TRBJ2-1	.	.	CASSYPSVANEQFF	TGTGCCAGCAGTTACCCTAGCGTGGCTAATGAGCAGTTCTTC
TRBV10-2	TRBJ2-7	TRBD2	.	CASRRQFGTISDYEQYF	TGCGCCAGCCGAAGACAGTTCGGGACTATCTCCGACTACGAGCAGTACTTC
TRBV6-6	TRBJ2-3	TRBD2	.	CASSPPGLAGTDTQYF	TGTGCCAGCAGCCCCCCGGGACTAGCGGGCACAGATACGCAGTATTTT
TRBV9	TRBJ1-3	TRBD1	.	CASSATGTVSGNTIYF	TGTGCCAGCAGCGCAACCGGGACAGTCTCTGGAAACACCATATATTTT
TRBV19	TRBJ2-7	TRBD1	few	CASSLQGDYEQYF	TGTGCCAGTAGTCTCCAGGGGGACTACGAGCAGTACTTC
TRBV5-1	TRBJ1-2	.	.	CASSFGQTDGGYTF	TGCGCCAGCAGCTTTGGACAGACTGATGGTGGCTACACCTTC
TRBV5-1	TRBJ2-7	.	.	CASSLDTTGHYEQYF	TGCGCCAGCAGCTTGGACACGACAGGCCACTACGAGCAGTACTTC